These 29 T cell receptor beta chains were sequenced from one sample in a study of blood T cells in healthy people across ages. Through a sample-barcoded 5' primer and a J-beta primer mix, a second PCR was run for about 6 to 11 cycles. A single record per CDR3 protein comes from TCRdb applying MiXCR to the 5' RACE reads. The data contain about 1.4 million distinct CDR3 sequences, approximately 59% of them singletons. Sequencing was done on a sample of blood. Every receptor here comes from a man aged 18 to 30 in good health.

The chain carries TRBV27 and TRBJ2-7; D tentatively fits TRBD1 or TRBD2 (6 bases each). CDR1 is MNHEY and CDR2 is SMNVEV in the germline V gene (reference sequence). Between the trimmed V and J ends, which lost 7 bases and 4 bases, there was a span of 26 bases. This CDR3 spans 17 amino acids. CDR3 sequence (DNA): TGTGCCAGCAACCCGAGGGGGGAGAGAGCAAGTCCTTACGAGCAGTACTTC. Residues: CASNPRGERASPYEQYF.

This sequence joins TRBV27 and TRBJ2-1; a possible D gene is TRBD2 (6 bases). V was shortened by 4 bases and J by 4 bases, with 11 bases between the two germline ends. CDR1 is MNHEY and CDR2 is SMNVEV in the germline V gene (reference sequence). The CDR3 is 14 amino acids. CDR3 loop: CASSYQDYYNEQFF. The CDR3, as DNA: TGTGCCAGCAGTTATCAGGACTATTACAATGAGCAGTTCTTC.

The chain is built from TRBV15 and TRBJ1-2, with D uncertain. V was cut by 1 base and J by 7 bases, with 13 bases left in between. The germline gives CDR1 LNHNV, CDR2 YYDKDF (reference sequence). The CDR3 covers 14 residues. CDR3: CATSRARLASGYTF. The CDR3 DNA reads TGTGCCACCAGCAGAGCCCGCCTGGCAAGTGGCTACACCTTC.

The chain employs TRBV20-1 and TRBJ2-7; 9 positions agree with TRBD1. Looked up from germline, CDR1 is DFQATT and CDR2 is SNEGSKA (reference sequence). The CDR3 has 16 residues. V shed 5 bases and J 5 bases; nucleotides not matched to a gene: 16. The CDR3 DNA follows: TGCAGTGCTTTGGGACCTCACAGGGGGCGCGACGACGAGCAGTACTTC. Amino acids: CSALGPHRGRDDEQYF.

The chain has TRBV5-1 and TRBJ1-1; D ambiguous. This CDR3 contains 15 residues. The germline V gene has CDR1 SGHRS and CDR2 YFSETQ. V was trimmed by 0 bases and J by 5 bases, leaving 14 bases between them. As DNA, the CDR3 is TGCGCCAGCAGCTTGGCCGGGGTAGTGACGACTGAAGCTTTCTTT. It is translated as CASSLAGVVTTEAFF.

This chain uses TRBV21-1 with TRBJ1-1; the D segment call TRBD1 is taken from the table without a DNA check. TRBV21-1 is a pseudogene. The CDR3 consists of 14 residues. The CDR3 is CASGPDSLNTEAFF. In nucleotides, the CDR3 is TGTGCCAGCGGCCCGGACAGCTTGAACACTGAAGCTTTCTTT.

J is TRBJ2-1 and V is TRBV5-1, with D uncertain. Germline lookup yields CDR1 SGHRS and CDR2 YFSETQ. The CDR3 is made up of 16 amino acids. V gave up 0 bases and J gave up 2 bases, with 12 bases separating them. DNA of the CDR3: TGCGCCAGCAGCTTGGGGTTTGGACCAGCCTACAATGAGCAGTTCTTC. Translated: CASSLGFGPAYNEQFF. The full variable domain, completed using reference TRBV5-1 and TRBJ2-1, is KAGVTQTPRYLIKTRGQQVTLSCSPISGHRSVSWYQQTPGQGLQFLFEYFSETQRNKGNFPGRFSGRQFSNSRSEMNVSTLELGDSALYLCASSLGFGPAYNEQFFGPGTRLTVL.

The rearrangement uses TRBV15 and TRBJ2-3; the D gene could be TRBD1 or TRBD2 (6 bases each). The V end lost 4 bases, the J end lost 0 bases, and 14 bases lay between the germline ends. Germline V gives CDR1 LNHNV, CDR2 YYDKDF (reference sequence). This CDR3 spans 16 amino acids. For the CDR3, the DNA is TGTGCCACCAGCAATGGGGGGCGCGGAAGCACAGATACGCAGTATTTT. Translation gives CATSNGGRGSTDTQYF.

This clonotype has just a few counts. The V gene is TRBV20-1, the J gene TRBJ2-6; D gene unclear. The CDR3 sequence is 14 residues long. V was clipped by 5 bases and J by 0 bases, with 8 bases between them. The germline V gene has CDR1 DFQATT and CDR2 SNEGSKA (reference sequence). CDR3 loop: CSALRGSGANVLTF. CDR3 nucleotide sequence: TGCAGTGCTTTGAGAGGCTCTGGGGCCAACGTCCTGACTTTC.

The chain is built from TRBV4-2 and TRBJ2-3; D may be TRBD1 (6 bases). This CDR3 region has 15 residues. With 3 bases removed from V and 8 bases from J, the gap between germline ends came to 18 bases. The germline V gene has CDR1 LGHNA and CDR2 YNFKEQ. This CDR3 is CASSQPGHTDGTQYF. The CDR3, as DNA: TGTGCCAGCAGCCAGCCGGGACACACAGATGGTACGCAGTATTTT.

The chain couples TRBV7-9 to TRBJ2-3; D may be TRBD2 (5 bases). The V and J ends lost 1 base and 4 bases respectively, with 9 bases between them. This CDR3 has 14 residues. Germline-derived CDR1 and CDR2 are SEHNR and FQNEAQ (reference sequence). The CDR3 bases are TGTGCCAGCAGCTTAGGGTGGGAGCCAGATACGCAGTATTTT. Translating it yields CASSLGWEPDTQYF.

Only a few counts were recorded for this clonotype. The CDR3 DNA follows: TGTGCCAGCAGTTCCGGACAGGGGGTAGATACGCAGTATTTT. Translating it yields CASSSGQGVDTQYF. The V call is TRBV12-3 or TRBV12-4, the J call TRBJ2-3, with 10 bases fitting TRBD1. Trimming took 4 bases from V and 5 from J; bases not matched to a gene: 3. The CDR3 spans 14 residues.

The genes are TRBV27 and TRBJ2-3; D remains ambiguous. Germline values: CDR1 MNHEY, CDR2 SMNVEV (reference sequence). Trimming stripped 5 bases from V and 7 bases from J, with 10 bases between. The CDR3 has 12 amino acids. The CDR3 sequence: CASSPVGHTQYF. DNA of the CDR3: TGTGCCAGCAGTCCCGTTGGCCATACGCAGTATTTT.

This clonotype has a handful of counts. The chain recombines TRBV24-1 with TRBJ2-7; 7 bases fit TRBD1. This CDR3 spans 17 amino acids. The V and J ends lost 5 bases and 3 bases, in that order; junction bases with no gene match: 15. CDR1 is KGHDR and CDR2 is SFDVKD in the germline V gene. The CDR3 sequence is CATSAGTTGQHFYEQYF. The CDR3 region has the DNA TGTGCCACCAGTGCCGGAACGACAGGGCAACATTTCTACGAGCAGTACTTC.

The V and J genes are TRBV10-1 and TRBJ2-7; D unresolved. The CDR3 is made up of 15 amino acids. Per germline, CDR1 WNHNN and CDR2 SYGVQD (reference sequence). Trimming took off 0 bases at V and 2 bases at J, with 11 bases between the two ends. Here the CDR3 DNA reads TGCGCCAGCAGTGAGTCCCGACTGGTTACCTACGAGCAGTACTTC. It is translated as CASSESRLVTYEQYF.

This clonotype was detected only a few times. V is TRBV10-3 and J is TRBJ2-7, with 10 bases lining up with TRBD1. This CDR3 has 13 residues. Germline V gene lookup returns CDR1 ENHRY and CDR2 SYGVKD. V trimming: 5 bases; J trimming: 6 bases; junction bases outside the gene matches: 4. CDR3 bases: TGTGCCATCAGTCCTGGGACAGGGGTCGAGCAGTACTTC. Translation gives CAISPGTGVEQYF.

The CDR3 DNA reads TGCGCCAGCAGCCTGGCCGTAGCGGGACCGCAAGAGACCCAGTACTTC. Translated: CASSLAVAGPQETQYF. The V gene is TRBV5-1, the J gene TRBJ2-5, with TRBD2 matching over 8 bases. Trimming took 4 bases from V and 2 from J; bases not matched to a gene: 10. Germline loops: CDR1 SGHRS, CDR2 YFSETQ. This CDR3 has 16 residues.

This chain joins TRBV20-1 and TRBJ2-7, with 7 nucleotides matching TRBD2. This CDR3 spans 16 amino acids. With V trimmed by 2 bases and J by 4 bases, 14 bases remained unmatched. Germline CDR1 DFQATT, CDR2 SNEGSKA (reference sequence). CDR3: CSARSPPLAEVYEQYF. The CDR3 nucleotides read TGCAGTGCTAGATCCCCCCCGCTAGCGGAGGTATACGAGCAGTACTTC.

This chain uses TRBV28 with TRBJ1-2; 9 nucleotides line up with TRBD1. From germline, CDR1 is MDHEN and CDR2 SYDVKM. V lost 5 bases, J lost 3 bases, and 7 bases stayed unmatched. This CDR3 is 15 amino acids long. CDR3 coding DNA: TGTGCCAGCAGTCCCGACAGGGGGTCCTACTATGGCTACACCTTC. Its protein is CASSPDRGSYYGYTF.

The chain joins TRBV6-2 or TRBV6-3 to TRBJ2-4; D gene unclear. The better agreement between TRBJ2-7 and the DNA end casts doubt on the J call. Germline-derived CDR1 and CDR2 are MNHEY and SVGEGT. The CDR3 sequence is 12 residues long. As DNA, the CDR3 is TGTGCCAGCAGTTCAGCGTTTTCCGAGCAGTACTTC. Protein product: CASSSAFSEQYF.

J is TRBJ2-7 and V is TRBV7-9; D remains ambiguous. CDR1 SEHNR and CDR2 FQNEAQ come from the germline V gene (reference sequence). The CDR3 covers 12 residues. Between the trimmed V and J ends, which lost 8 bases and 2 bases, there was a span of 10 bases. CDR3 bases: TGTGCCAGCGGACCTACTGCCTACGAGCAGTACTTC. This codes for CASGPTAYEQYF.

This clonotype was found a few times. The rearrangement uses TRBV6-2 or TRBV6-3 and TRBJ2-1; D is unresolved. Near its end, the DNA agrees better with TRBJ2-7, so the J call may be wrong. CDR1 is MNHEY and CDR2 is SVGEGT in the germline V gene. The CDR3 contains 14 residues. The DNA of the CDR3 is TGTGCCAGCAGTTCGGACGACTCCTACAATGAGCAGTACTTC. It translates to CASSSDDSYNEQYF.

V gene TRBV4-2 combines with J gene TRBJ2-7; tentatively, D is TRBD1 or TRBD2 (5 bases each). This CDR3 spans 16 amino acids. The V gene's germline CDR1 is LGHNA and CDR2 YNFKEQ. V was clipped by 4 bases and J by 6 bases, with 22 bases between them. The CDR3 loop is CASSRPTGTESLEQYF. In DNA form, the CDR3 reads TGTGCCAGCAGCCGCCCAACCGGGACCGAATCCCTCGAGCAGTACTTC.

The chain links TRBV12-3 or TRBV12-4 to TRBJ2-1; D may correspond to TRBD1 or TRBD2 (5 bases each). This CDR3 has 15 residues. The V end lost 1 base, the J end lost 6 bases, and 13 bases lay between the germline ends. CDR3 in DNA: TGTGCCAGCAGTTTAGTGGCCGTTGGGGGCAATGAGCAGTTCTTC. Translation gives CASSLVAVGGNEQFF.

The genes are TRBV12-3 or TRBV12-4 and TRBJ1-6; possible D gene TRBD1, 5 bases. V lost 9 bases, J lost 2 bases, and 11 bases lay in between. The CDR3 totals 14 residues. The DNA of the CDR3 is TGTGCCAGTTTGGGGGAAACCTATAATTCACCCCTCCACTTT. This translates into CASLGETYNSPLHF.

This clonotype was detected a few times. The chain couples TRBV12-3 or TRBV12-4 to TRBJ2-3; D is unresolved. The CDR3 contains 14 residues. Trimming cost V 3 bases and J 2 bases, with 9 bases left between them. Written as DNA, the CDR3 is TGTGCCAGCAGTTTTGGCGGCGACACAGATACGCAGTATTTT. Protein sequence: CASSFGGDTDTQYF.

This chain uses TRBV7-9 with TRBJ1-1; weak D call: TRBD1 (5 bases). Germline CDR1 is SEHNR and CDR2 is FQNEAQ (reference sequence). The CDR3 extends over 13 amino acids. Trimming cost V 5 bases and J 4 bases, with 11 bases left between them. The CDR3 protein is CASSRQKPTEAFF. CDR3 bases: TGTGCCAGCAGCAGACAGAAGCCCACTGAAGCTTTCTTT.

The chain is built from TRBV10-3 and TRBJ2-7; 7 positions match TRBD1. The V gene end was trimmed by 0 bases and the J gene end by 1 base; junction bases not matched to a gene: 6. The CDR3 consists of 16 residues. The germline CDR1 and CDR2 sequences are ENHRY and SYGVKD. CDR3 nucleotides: TGTGCCATCAGTGAGTCACGGACAGGAACTTCCTACGAGCAGTACTTC. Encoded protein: CAISESRTGTSYEQYF.

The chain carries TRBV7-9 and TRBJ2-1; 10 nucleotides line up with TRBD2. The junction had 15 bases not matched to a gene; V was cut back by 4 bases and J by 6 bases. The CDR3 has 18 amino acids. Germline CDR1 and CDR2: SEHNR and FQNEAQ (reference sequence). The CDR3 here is CASSWWGLANSHGNEQFF. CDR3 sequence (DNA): TGTGCCAGCAGCTGGTGGGGACTAGCGAACTCCCATGGCAATGAGCAGTTCTTC.